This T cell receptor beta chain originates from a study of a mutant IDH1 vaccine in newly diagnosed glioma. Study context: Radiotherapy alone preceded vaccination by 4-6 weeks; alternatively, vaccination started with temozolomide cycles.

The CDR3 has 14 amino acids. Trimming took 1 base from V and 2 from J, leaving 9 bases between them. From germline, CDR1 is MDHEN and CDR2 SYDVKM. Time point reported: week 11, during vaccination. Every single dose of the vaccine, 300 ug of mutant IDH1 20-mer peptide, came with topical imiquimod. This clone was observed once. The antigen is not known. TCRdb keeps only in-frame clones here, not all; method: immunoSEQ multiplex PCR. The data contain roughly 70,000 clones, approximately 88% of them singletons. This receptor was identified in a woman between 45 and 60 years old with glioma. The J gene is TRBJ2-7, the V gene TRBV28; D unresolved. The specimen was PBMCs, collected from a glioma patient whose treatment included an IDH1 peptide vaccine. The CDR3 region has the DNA TGTGCCAGCAGTTTATACGGAATCACCTACGAGCAGTACTTC. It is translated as CASSLYGITYEQYF.